These 21 T cell receptor beta chains were all obtained from the same sample, sequenced in a study of OX40 agonist ivuxolimab in advanced cancers. The method was immunoSEQ multiplex PCR; TCRdb's version includes in-frame clones alone and lacks a portion of them. The repertoire includes about 64,000 clones, 80% to 85% of them detected once, and 5% sits in the top ten. Here the sequenced sample was CD4+ or CD8+ T cells sorted from blood, taken in a trial of the OX40 agonist ivuxolimab. Source of these receptors: an adult with an advanced solid tumor such as melanoma, head and neck, liver or kidney cancer.

This chain links TRBV6-6 with TRBJ1-2, with D tentatively TRBD1 (5 bases). V lost 5 bases and J lost 4, with 14 bases in between. The CDR3 is 14 residues long. Germline CDR1 reads MNHNY; CDR2 reads SVGAGI (reference sequence). In DNA form, the CDR3 reads TGTGCCAGCAGTAATCAACAGGTCCCCTATGGCTACACCTTC. It encodes CASSNQQVPYGYTF.

This chain connects TRBV6-5 to TRBJ1-2; 9 nucleotides align to TRBD1. The CDR3 runs to 15 residues. Losses at the gene ends were 7 bases for V and 2 bases for J; bases not matched to a gene: 8. The germline gives CDR1 MNHEY, CDR2 SVGAGI. The CDR3 loop is CASTTDRGTNYGYTF. The CDR3 region has the DNA TGTGCCAGCACCACGGACAGGGGAACGAACTATGGCTACACCTTC.

The CDR3 spells CASSFVRALKNIQYF. The CDR3 region has the DNA TGTGCCAGCAGCTTTGTTCGGGCCCTGAAAAACATTCAGTACTTC. V and J are TRBV12-1 and TRBJ2-4. TRBV12-1 is reported as a pseudogene. The CDR3 has 15 residues.

V is TRBV4-1 and J is TRBJ1-5, with 8 bases matching TRBD1. The CDR3 totals 18 residues. V shed 1 base, J shed 6 bases, and the junction held 14 bases outside the gene matches. CDR1 and CDR2 from the germline V gene are MGHRA and YSYEKL. The CDR3 nucleotides are TGCGCCAGCAGCCAAGCGCCAGGGGGCGCGAATAAGGGTCAGCCCCAGCATTTT. This encodes CASSQAPGGANKGQPQHF.

The chain employs TRBV4-1 and TRBJ1-5; D is unresolved. The CDR3 contains 15 residues. The V end lost 1 base, the J end lost 1 base, and 8 bases lay between the germline ends. Germline loops: CDR1 MGHRA, CDR2 YSYEKL. The CDR3 DNA reads TGCGCCAGCAGCCAAGCAGCCGGAAGCAATCAGCCCCAGCATTTT. Residues: CASSQAAGSNQPQHF.

This chain joins TRBV7-9 and TRBJ1-6, with D maybe TRBD1 (6 bases). The germline gives CDR1 SEHNR, CDR2 FQNEAQ (reference sequence). The germline V and J ends were trimmed by 2 bases and 7 bases, with 12 bases remaining between them. The CDR3 runs to 15 residues. The CDR3 loop is CASSLPGHLNSPLHF. The CDR3 nucleotides read TGTGCCAGCAGCTTACCGGGACATTTAAATTCACCCCTCCACTTT.

In its sample, this clone was seen once. The rearrangement links TRBV4-2 to TRBJ2-5, with TRBD1 matching 10 bases. The germline V gene has CDR1 LGHNA and CDR2 YNFKEQ. The CDR3 has 17 residues. The junction had 8 bases not matched to a gene; V was cut back by 4 bases and J by 0 bases. The DNA for the CDR3 is TGTGCCAGCAGCCGATCGGGACAGGGGCAAAACCAAGAGACCCAGTACTTC. Its protein product is CASSRSGQGQNQETQYF.

This chain joins TRBV2 and TRBJ2-5, with D possibly TRBD2 on 7 matching bases. Germline values: CDR1 SNHLY, CDR2 FYNNEI. The CDR3 is 14 amino acids. With 3 bases removed from V and 7 bases from J, the gap between germline ends came to 15 bases. DNA of the CDR3: TGTGCCAGCAGTGATAGGGGGGGCGCTGGGACCCAGTACTTC. Translated, it gives CASSDRGGAGTQYF. Drawing the rest from reference TRBV2 and TRBJ2-5, the complete variable domain is EPEVTQTPSHQVTQMGQEVILRCVPISNHLYFYWYRQILGQKVEFLVSFYNNEISEKSEIFDDQFSVERPDGSNFTLKIRSTKLEDSAMYFCASSDRGGAGTQYFGPGTRLLVL.

The CDR3 region is CASGRTGSSYNEQFF. The CDR3 nucleotides are TGTGCCAGCGGCAGGACAGGGAGCTCCTACAATGAGCAGTTCTTC. The rearrangement uses TRBV10-3 and TRBJ2-1, with 8 bases fitting TRBD1. V trimming: 10 bases; J trimming: 0 bases; junction bases outside the gene matches: 8. This CDR3 has 15 residues. Germline V gene sequence: CDR1 ENHRY, CDR2 SYGVKD.

The genes are TRBV6-6 and TRBJ2-7; 10 bases agree with TRBD1. V lost 4 bases and J lost 3; bases outside the gene matches: 6. There are 15 residues in the CDR3. Germline CDR1 is MNHNY and CDR2 is SVGAGI (reference sequence). CDR3 amino acids: CASSSPGTGVYEQYF. CDR3 in DNA: TGTGCCAGCAGTTCCCCCGGGACAGGGGTCTACGAGCAGTACTTC.

The chain couples TRBV5-6 to TRBJ1-2; 11 nucleotides line up with TRBD1. J lost 3 bases, V lost 4 bases, and 2 bases had no gene match. CDR1 is SGHDT and CDR2 is YYEEEE in the germline V gene. The CDR3 runs to 14 residues. The CDR3 DNA reads TGTGCCAGCAGCCCGGGACAGGGGGACTATGGCTACACCTTC. It encodes CASSPGQGDYGYTF. The variable domain in full, with the rest retrieved from reference TRBV5-6 and TRBJ1-2, is DAGVTQSPTHLIKTRGQQVTLRCSPKSGHDTVSWYQQALGQGPQFIFQYYEEEERQRGNFPDRFSGHQFPNYSSELNVNALLLGDSALYLCASSPGQGDYGYTFGSGTRLTVV.

The chain is built from TRBV6-6 and TRBJ2-7; the D gene could be TRBD1 or TRBD2 (5 bases each). The germline V and J ends were trimmed by 3 bases and 0 bases, with 9 bases remaining between them. Germline loops: CDR1 MNHNY, CDR2 SVGAGI (reference sequence). The CDR3 is 14 amino acids. The CDR3 sequence: CASSYWGPSYEQYF. The CDR3 region has the DNA TGTGCCAGCAGTTATTGGGGACCCTCCTACGAGCAGTACTTC.

The chain combines TRBV27 with TRBJ1-1, with D unresolved. Looked up from germline, CDR1 is MNHEY and CDR2 is SMNVEV (reference sequence). The CDR3 length is 14 residues. The V and J ends lost 6 bases and 0 bases respectively, with 11 bases between them. This chain's CDR3 is CASRIQSLNTEAFF. In DNA, the CDR3 is TGTGCCAGCAGAATACAGAGTTTGAACACTGAAGCTTTCTTT.

This clone was observed once. The chain is built from TRBV4-2 and TRBJ2-1; 11 nucleotides match TRBD2. Trimming cost V 7 bases and J 6 bases; bases outside gene matches: 5. Per the germline V gene, CDR1 is LGHNA and CDR2 is YNFKEQ. CDR3 length: 14 amino acids. CDR3 coding DNA: TGTGCCAGCACGAGTAGCGGGGGGGCCAATGAGCAGTTCTTC. It is translated as CASTSSGGANEQFF.

This clone was observed a handful of times. The V and J genes are TRBV4-3 and TRBJ2-3, with 10 bases that match TRBD2. CDR1 and CDR2 from the germline V gene are LGHNA and YSLEER. The CDR3 loop spans 17 amino acids. V was pared by 0 bases and J by 5 bases, with 8 bases of the junction left unmatched. In DNA form, the CDR3 reads TGCGCCAGCAGCCAAGAGGTGCTAGCGGGAGTTCAAGATACGCAGTATTTT. This encodes CASSQEVLAGVQDTQYF.

This rearrangement joins TRBV21-1 to TRBJ2-2; TRBD2, as called in the table, went unchecked against the DNA. TRBV21-1 is a pseudogene. This CDR3 has 15 residues. CDR3 amino acids: CASGTRRGATGELFF. The CDR3, as DNA: TGTGCCAGCGGAACCCGGCGGGGCGCCACCGGGGAGCTGTTTTTT.

In its sample, this clone was seen once. The rearrangement links TRBV7-9 to TRBJ1-3; no clear D. CDR3 length equals 14 residues. V dropped 3 bases and J dropped 4 bases, with 10 bases sitting between them. The V gene's germline CDR1 is SEHNR and CDR2 FQNEAQ (reference sequence). For the CDR3, the DNA is TGTGCCAGCAGCTTCGTTACAGCCGGAAACACCATATATTTT. This translates into CASSFVTAGNTIYF. The full variable domain, in which reference TRBV7-9 and TRBJ1-3 provide the parts outside the CDR3, is DTGVSQNPRHKITKRGQNVTFRCDPISEHNRLYWYRQTLGQGPEFLTYFQNEAQLEKSRLLSDRFSAERPKGSFSTLEIQRTEQGDSAMYLCASSFVTAGNTIYFGEGSWLTVV.

This clone was counted between two and nine times. The chain uses TRBV7-8 and TRBJ1-1; 9 bases map to TRBD1. This CDR3 has 15 residues. The V and J ends lost 5 bases and 0 bases, in that order; junction bases with no gene match: 4. Per germline, CDR1 SGHVS and CDR2 FQNEAQ. In DNA form, the CDR3 reads TGTGCCAGCAGCCGAAGACAGGGGGTGAACACTGAAGCTTTCTTT. Translated: CASSRRQGVNTEAFF.

The CDR3 nucleotides are TGTGCCAGCAGAGATGATCCCATTGGGTCTCGGACCCAGTACTTC. Translation gives CASRDDPIGSRTQYF. V is TRBV2 and J is TRBJ2-5; D not certain. This CDR3 is 15 amino acids long. Germline CDR1 reads SNHLY; CDR2 reads FYNNEI. V dropped 6 bases and J dropped 7 bases, with 21 bases sitting between them.

The chain links TRBV23-1 to TRBJ1-1; D remains unclear. TRBV23-1 is given ORF status, its function remaining uncertain. Trimming stripped 0 bases from V and 1 base from J, with 9 bases between. This CDR3 is 15 amino acids long. The CDR3 nucleotides are TGCGCCAGCAGTCAATCCGGGCTAGCGAACACTGAAGCTTTCTTT. Encoded protein: CASSQSGLANTEAFF.

The V gene is TRBV7-6, the J gene TRBJ2-7; 7 nucleotides align to TRBD1. After removal of 4 bases from V and 9 bases from J, the junction contained 18 bases not matched to a gene. The CDR3 has 16 residues. Germline V gene data show CDR1 as SGHVS and CDR2 as FNYEAQ. The CDR3 region has the DNA TGTGCCAGCAGCTCGGGACAGTGGAGTTTAGTCCGTCGGCAGTACTTC. Translating it yields CASSSGQWSLVRRQYF.